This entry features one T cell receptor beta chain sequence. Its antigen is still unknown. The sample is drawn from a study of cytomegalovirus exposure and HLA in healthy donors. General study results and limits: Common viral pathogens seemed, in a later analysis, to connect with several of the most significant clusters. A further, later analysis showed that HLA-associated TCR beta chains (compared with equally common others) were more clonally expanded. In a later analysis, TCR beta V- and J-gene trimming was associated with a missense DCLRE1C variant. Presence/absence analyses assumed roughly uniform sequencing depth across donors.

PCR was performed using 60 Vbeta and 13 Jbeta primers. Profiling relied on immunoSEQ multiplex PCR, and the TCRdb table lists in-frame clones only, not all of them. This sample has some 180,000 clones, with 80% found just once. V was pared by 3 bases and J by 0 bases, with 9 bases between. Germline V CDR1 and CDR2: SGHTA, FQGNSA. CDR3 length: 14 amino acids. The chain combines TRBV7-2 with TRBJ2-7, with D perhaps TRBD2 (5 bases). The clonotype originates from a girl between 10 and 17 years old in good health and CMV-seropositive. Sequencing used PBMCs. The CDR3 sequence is CASSFDYSSYEQYF. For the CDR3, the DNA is TGTGCCAGCAGCTTTGACTATAGCTCCTACGAGCAGTACTTC.